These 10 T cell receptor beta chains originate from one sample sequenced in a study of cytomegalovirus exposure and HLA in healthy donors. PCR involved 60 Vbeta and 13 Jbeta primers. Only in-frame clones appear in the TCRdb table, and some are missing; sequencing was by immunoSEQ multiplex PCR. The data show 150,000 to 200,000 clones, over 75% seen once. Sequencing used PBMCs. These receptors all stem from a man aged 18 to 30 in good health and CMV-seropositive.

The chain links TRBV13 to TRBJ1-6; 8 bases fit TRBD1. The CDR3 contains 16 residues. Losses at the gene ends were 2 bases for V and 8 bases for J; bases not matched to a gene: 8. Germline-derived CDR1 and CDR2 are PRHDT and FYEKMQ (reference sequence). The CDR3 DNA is TGTGCCAGCAGCTTAAACTGGCAGGGGGCGGATTCACCCCTCCACTTT. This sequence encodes CASSLNWQGADSPLHF.

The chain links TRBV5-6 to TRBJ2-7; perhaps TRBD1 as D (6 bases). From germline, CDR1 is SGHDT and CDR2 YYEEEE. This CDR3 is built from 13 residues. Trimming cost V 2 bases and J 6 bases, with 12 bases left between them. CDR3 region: CASSLTYRAEQYF. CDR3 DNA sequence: TGTGCCAGCAGCTTAACTTACAGGGCCGAGCAGTACTTC. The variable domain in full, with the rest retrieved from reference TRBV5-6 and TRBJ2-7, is DAGVTQSPTHLIKTRGQQVTLRCSPKSGHDTVSWYQQALGQGPQFIFQYYEEEERQRGNFPDRFSGHQFPNYSSELNVNALLLGDSALYLCASSLTYRAEQYFGPGTRLTVT.

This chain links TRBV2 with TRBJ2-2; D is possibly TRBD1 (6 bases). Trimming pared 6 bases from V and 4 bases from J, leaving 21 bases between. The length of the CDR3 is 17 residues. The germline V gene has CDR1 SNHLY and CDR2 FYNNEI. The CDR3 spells CASSEGINRESTGELFF. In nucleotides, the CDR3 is TGTGCCAGCAGCGAGGGCATTAACAGGGAAAGCACCGGGGAGCTGTTTTTT.

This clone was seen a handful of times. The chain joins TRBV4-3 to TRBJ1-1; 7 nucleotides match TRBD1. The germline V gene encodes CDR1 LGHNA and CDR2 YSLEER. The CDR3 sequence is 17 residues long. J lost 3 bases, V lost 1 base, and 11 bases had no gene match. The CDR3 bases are TGCGCCAGCAGCCAAGGACAGGGTGTGGGTAGGGACACTGAAGCTTTCTTT. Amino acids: CASSQGQGVGRDTEAFF.

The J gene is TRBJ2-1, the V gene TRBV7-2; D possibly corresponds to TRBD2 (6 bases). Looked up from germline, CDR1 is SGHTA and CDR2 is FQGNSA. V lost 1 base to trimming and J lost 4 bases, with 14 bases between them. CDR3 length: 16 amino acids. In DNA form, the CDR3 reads TGTGCCAGCAGCTTAGACGGGACTGGAGTATACAATGAGCAGTTCTTC. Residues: CASSLDGTGVYNEQFF.

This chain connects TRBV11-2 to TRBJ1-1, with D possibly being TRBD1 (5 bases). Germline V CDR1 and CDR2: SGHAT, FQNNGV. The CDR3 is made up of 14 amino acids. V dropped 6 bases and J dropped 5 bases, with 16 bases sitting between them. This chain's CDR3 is CASSRTGGETEAFF. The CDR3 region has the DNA TGTGCCAGCAGTCGAACCGGAGGGGAGACTGAAGCTTTCTTT.

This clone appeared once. CDR3 amino acids: CAWTGGSYEQYF. The DNA for the CDR3 is TGTGCCTGGACAGGGGGCTCCTACGAGCAGTACTTC. The rearrangement uses TRBV30 and TRBJ2-7; 7 bases map to TRBD1. The V gene end was trimmed by 4 bases and the J gene end by 0 bases; junction bases not matched to a gene: 0. The length of the CDR3 is 12 residues. Germline loops: CDR1 GTSNPN, CDR2 SVGIG (reference sequence).

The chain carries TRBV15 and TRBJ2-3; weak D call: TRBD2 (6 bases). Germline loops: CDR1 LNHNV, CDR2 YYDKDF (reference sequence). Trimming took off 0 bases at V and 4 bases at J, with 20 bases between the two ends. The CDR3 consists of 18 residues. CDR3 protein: CATSRDPQPAGGSDTQYF. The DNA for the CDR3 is TGTGCCACCAGCAGAGACCCCCAGCCCGCCGGGGGATCAGATACGCAGTATTTT.

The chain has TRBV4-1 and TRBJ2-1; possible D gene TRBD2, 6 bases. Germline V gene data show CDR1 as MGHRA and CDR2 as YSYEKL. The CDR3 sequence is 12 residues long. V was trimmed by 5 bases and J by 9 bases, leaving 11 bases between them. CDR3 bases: TGCGCCAGCAGCTCGACTAGTGGTGAGCAGTTCTTC. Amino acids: CASSSTSGEQFF.

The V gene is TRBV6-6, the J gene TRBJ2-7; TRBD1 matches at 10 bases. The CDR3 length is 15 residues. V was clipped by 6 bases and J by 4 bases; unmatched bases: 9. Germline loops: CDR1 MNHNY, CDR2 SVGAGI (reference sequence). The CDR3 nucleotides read TGTGCCAGCAGCCCCCTGGGACAGGGGTCATACGAGCAGTACTTC. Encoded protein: CASSPLGQGSYEQYF.